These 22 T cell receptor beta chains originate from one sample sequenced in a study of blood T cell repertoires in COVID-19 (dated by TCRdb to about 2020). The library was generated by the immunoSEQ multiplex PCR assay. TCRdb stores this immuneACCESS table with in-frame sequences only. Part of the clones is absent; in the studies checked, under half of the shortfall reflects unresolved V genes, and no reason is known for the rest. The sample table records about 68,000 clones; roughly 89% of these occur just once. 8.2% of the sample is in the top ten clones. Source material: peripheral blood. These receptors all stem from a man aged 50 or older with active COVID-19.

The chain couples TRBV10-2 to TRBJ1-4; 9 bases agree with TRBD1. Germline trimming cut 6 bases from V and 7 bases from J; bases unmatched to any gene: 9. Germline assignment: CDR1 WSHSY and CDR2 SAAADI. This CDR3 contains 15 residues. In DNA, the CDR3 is TGCGCCAGCAGCGCTACAGGGGGCGGGGGTGAAAAACTGTTTTTT. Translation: CASSATGGGGEKLFF.

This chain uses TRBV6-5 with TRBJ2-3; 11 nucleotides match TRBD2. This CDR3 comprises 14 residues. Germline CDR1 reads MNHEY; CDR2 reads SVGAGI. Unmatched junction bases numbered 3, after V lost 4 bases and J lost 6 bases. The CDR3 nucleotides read TGTGCCAGCAGTTCCCGGACTAGCGGGGATACGCAGTATTTT. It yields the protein CASSSRTSGDTQYF.

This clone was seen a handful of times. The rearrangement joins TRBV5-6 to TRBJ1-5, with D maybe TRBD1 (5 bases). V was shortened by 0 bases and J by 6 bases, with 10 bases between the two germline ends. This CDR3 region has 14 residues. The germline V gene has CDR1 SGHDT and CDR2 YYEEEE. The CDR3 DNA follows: TGTGCCAGCAGCTTGGCTAGGGGCCGTCAGCCCCAGCATTTT. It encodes CASSLARGRQPQHF.

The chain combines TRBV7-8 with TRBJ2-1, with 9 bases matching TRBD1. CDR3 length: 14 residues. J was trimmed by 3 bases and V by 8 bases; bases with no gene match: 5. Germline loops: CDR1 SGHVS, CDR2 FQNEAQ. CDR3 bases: TGTGCCAGCGGCCGGGACAGGGACTACAATGAGCAGTTCTTC. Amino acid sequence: CASGRDRDYNEQFF.

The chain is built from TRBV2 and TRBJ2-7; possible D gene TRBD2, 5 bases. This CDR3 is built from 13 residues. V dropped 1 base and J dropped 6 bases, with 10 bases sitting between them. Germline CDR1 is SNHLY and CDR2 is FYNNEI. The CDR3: CASSEEIEGEQYF. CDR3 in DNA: TGTGCCAGCAGTGAAGAAATCGAGGGCGAGCAGTACTTC.

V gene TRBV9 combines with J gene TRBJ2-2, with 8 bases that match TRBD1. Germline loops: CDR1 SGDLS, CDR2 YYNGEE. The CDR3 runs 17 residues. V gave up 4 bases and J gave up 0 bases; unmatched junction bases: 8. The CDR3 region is CASSPRDRRSNTGELFF. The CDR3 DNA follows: TGTGCCAGCAGCCCAAGGGACAGGCGATCGAACACCGGGGAGCTGTTTTTT.

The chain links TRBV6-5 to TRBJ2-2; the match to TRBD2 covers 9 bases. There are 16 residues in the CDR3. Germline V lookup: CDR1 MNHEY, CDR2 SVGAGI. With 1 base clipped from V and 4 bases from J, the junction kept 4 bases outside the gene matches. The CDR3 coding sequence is TGTGCCAGCAGTTACTGGGCGGGGGGGCGCACCGGGGAGCTGTTTTTT. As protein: CASSYWAGGRTGELFF.

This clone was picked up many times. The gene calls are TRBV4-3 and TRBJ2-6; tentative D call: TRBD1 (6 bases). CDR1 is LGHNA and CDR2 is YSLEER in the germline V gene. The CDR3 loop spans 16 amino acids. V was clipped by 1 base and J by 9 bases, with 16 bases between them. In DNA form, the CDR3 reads TGCGCCAGCAGCCAAGGTTTAACAGGGACCGGCAACGTCCTGACTTTC. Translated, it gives CASSQGLTGTGNVLTF.

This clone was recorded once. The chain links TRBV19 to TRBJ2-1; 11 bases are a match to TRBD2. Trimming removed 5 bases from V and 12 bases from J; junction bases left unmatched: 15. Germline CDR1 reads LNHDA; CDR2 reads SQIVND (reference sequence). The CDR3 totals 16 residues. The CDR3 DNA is TGTGCCAGTAGTCACCACCCGGGGACTAGCGGTCGTGGGCAGTTCTTC. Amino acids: CASSHHPGTSGRGQFF.

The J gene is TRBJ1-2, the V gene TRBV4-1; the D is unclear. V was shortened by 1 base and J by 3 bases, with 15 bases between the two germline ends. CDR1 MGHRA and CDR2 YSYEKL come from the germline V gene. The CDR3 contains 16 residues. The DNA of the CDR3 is TGCGCCAGCAGCCAAGTTCCCCTCTCCCGCGACTATGGCTACACCTTC. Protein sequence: CASSQVPLSRDYGYTF.

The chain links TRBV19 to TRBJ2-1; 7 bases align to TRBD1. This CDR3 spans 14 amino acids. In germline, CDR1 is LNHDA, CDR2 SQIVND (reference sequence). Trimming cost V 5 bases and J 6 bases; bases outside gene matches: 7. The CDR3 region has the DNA TGTGCCAGTAGTTTATCTAACAGGGGCAATGAGCAGTTCTTC. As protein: CASSLSNRGNEQFF.

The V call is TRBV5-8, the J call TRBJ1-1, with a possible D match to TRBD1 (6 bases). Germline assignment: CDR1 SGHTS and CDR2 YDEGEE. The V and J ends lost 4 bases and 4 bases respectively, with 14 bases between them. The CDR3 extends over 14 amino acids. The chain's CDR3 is CASSVVTGSTEAFF. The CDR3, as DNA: TGTGCCAGCAGCGTGGTCACAGGGTCCACTGAAGCTTTCTTT.

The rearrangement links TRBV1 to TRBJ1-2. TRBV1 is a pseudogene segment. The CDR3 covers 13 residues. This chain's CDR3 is CTSSRACRTGYTF. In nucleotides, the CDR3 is TGCACCAGCAGCCGAGCATGTAGAACGGGCTACACCTTC.

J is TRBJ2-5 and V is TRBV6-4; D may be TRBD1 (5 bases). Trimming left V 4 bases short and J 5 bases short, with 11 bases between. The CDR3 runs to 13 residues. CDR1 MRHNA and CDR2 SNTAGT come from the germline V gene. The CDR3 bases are TGTGCCAGCAGTGCTCGGGCAGGGGAGACCCAGTACTTC. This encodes CASSARAGETQYF.

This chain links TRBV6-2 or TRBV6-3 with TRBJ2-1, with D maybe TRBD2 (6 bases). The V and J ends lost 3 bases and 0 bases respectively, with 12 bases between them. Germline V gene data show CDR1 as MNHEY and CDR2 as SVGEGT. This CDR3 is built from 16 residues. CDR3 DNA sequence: TGTGCCAGCAGTTATCTGGAGGGGAGCTCCTACAATGAGCAGTTCTTC. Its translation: CASSYLEGSSYNEQFF.

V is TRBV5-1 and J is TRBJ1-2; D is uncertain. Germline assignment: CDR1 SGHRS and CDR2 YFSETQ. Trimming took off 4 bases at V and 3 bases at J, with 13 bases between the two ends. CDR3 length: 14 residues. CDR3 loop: CASSLITGDYGYTF. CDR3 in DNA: TGCGCCAGCAGCCTGATTACCGGGGACTATGGCTACACCTTC.

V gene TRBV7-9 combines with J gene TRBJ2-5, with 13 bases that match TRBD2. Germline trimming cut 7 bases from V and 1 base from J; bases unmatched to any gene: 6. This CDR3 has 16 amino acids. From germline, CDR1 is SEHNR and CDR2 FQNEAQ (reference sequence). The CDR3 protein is CASNPTSGGTQETQYF. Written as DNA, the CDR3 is TGTGCCAGCAACCCGACTAGCGGGGGGACCCAAGAGACCCAGTACTTC.

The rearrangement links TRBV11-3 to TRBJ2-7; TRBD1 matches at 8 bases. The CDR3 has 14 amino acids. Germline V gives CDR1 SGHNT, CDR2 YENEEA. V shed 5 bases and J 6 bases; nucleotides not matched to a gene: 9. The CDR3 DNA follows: TGTGCCAGCAGCACCCGGACAGGGAGCGGCGAGCAGTACTTC. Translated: CASSTRTGSGEQYF.

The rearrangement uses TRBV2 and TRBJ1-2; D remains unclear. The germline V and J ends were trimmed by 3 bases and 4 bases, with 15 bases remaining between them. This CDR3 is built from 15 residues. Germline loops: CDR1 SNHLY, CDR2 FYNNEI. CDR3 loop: CASSENRGTPYGYTF. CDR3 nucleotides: TGTGCCAGCAGTGAGAACCGCGGCACTCCCTATGGCTACACCTTC.

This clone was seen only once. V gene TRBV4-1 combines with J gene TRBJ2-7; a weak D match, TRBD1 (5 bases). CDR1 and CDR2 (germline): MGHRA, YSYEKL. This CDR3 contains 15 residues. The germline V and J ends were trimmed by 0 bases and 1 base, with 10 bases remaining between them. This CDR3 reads CASSQDRVGSYEQYF. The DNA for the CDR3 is TGCGCCAGCAGCCAAGACAGGGTCGGGTCCTACGAGCAGTACTTC.

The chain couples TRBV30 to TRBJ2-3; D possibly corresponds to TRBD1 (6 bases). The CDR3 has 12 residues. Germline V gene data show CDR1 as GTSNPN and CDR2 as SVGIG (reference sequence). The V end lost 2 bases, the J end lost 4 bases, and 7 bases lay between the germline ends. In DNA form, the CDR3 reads TGTGCCTGGAGTACAGGGCCAGATACGCAGTATTTT. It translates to CAWSTGPDTQYF.

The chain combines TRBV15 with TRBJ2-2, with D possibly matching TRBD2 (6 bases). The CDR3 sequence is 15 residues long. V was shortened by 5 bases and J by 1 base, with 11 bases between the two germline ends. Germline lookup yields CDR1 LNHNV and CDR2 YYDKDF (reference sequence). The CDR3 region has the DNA TGTGCCACCAGCGCTGGAGGGTTGAACACCGGGGAGCTGTTTTTT. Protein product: CATSAGGLNTGELFF.